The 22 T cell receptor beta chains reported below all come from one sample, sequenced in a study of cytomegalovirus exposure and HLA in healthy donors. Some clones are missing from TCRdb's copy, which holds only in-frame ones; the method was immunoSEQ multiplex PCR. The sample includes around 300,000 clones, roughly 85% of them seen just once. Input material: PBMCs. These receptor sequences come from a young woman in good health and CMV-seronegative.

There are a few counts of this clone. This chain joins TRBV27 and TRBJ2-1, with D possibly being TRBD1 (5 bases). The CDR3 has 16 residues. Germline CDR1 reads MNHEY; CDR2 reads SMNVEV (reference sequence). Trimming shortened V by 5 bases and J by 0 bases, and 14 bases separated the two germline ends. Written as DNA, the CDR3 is TGTGCCAGCAGTCCACGCAGGGCAGACTCCTACAATGAGCAGTTCTTC. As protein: CASSPRRADSYNEQFF.

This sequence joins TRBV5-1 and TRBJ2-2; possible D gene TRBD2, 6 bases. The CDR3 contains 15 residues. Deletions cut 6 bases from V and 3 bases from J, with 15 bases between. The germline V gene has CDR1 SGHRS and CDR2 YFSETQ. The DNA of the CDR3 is TGCGCCAGCACCGGATGGGGGGTCCACACCGGGGAGCTGTTTTTT. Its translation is CASTGWGVHTGELFF.

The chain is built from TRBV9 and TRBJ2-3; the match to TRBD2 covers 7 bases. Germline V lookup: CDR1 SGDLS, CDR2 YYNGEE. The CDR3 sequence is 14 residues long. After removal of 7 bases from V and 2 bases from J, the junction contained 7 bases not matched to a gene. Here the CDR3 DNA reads TGTGCCAGCGGGCGGGGGACCACCACAGATACGCAGTATTTT. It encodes CASGRGTTTDTQYF. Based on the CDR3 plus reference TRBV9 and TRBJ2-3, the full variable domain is DSGVTQTPKHLITATGQRVTLRCSPRSGDLSVYWYQQSLDQGLQFLIQYYNGEERAKGNILERFSAQQFPDLHSELNLSSLELGDSALYFCASGRGTTTDTQYFGPGTRLTVL.

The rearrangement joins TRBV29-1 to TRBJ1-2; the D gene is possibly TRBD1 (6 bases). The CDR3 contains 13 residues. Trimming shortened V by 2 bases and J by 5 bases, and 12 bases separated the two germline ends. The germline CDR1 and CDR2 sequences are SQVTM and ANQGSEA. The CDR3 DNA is TGCAGCGTTGAACTCGGACAGCTGTATGGCTACACCTTC. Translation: CSVELGQLYGYTF.

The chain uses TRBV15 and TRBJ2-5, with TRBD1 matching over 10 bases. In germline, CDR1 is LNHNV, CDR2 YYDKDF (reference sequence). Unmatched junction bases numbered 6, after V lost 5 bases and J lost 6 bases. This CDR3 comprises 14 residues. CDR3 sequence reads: CATSVTGGWKTQYF. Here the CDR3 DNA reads TGTGCCACCAGCGTGACAGGGGGCTGGAAGACCCAGTACTTC.

This chain's CDR3 is CASSLTGSLNTEAFF. The CDR3 region has the DNA TGTGCCAGCAGTTTAACGGGGTCTTTAAACACTGAAGCTTTCTTT. This rearrangement joins TRBV27 to TRBJ1-1; D not certain. The germline V gene has CDR1 MNHEY and CDR2 SMNVEV (reference sequence). The V end lost 2 bases, the J end lost 2 bases, and 12 bases lay between the germline ends. CDR3 length: 15 residues.

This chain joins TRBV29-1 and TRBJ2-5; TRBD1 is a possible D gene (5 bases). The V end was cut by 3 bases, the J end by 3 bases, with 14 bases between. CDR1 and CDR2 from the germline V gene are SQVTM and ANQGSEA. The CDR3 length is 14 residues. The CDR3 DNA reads TGCAGCGTTGACCCCAGGGTGAATGAAGAGACCCAGTACTTC. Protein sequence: CSVDPRVNEETQYF.

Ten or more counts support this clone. The CDR3, as DNA: TGTGCCAGCAGGTCAGCCGGGACAGGGGGCCATGGCTACACCTTC. Translating gives CASRSAGTGGHGYTF. V usage is TRBV28 and J usage is TRBJ1-2; TRBD1 matches 12 bases. The CDR3 is 15 residues long. V was pared by 6 bases and J by 6 bases, with 8 bases of the junction left unmatched. Germline V gene data show CDR1 as MDHEN and CDR2 as SYDVKM.

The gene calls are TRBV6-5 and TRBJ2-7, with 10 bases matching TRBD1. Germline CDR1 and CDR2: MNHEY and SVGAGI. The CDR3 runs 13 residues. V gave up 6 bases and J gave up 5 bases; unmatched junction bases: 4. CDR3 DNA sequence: TGTGCCAGCAGAGTGACAGGGGGCGACGAGCAGTACTTC. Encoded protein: CASRVTGGDEQYF.

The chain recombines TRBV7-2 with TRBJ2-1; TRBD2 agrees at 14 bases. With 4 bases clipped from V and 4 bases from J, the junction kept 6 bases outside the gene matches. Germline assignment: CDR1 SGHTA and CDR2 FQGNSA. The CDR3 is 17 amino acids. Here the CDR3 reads CASSYGTSGSLYNEQFF. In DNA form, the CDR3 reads TGTGCCAGCAGCTACGGGACTAGCGGGAGTCTTTACAATGAGCAGTTCTTC.

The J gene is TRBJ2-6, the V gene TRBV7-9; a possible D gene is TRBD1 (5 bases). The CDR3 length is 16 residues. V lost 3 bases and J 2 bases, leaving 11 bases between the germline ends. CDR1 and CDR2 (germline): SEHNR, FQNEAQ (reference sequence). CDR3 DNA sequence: TGTGCCAGCAGCTTGGGCGGACACGCTGGGGCCAACGTCCTGACTTTC. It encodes CASSLGGHAGANVLTF.

CDR3 nucleotides: TGTGCCAGCTCACCCACGGACAGGGGGTTTGATGGCTACACCTTC. It encodes CASSPTDRGFDGYTF. The chain employs TRBV18 and TRBJ1-2; 10 nucleotides match TRBD1. The CDR3 extends over 15 amino acids. In germline, CDR1 is KGHSH, CDR2 LQKENI. The ends lost 3 bases at V and 6 bases at J; junction bases unmatched: 7.

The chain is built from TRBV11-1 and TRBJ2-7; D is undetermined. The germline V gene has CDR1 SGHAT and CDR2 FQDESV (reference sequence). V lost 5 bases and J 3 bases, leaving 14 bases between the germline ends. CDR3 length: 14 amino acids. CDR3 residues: CASSTRGSFYEQYF. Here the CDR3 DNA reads TGTGCCAGCAGCACTCGCGGCTCCTTCTACGAGCAGTACTTC.

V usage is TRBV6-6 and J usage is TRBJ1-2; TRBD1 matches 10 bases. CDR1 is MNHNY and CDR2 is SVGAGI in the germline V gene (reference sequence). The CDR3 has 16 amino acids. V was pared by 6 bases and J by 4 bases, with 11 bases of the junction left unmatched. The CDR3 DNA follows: TGTGCCAGCAGCCCAAACCGGGACAGGGGCGGCTATGGCTACACCTTC. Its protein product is CASSPNRDRGGYGYTF.

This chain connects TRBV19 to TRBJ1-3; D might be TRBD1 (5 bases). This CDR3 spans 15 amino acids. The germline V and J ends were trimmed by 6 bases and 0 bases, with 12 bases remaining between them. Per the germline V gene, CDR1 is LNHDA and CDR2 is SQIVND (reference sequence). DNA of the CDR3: TGTGCCAGTAGGCCCCAGGGCTACTCTGGAAACACCATATATTTT. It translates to CASRPQGYSGNTIYF.

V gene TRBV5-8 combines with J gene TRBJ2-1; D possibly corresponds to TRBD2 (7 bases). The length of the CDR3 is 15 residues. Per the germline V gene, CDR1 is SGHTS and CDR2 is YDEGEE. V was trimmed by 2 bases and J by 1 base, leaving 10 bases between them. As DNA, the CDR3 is TGTGCCAGCAGCTTCGGGGGGCGATCCTACAATGAGCAGTTCTTC. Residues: CASSFGGRSYNEQFF.

CDR3 sequence (DNA): TGTGCCAGTAGCACTGACAGGATGGGTCAGCCCCAGCATTTT. Translated, it gives CASSTDRMGQPQHF. This sequence joins TRBV19 and TRBJ1-5, with D perhaps TRBD1 (6 bases). The germline V gene encodes CDR1 LNHDA and CDR2 SQIVND (reference sequence). Trimming shortened V by 6 bases and J by 6 bases, and 15 bases separated the two germline ends. This CDR3 contains 14 residues.

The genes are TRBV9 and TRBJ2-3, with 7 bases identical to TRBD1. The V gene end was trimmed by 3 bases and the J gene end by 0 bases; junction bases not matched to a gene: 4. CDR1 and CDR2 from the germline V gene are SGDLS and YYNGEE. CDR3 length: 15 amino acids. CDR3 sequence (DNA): TGTGCCAGCAGCGGATGGACAGGCAGCACAGATACGCAGTATTTT. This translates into CASSGWTGSTDTQYF.

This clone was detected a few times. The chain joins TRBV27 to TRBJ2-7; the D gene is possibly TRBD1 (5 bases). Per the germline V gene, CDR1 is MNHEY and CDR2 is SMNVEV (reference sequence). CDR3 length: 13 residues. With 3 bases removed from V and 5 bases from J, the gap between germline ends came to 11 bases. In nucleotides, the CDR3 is TGTGCCAGCAGTTTGGCCAGGGTGGACGAGCAGTACTTC. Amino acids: CASSLARVDEQYF.

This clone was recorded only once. This CDR3 reads CASSLLAGGSTDTQYF. In DNA, the CDR3 is TGCGCCAGCAGCTTGCTGGCGGGGGGAAGCACAGATACGCAGTATTTT. The chain joins TRBV5-1 to TRBJ2-3; 8 bases align to TRBD2. The V gene's germline CDR1 is SGHRS and CDR2 YFSETQ. V was clipped by 1 base and J by 0 bases; unmatched bases: 4. CDR3 length: 16 amino acids.

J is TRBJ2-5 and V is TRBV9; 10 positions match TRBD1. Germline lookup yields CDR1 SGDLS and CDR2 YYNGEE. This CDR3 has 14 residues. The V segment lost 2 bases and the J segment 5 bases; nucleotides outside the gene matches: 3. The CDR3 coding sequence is TGTGCCAGCAGCGTCTGGACAGGGGGTGAGACCCAGTACTTC. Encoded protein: CASSVWTGGETQYF. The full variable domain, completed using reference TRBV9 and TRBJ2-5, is DSGVTQTPKHLITATGQRVTLRCSPRSGDLSVYWYQQSLDQGLQFLIQYYNGEERAKGNILERFSAQQFPDLHSELNLSSLELGDSALYFCASSVWTGGETQYFGPGTRLLVL.

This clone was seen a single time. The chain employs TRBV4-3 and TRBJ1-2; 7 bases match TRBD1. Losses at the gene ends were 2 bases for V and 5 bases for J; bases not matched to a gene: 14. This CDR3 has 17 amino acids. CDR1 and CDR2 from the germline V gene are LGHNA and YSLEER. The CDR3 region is CASSQTPYRGGSYGYTF. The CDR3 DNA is TGCGCCAGCAGCCAAACGCCGTACAGGGGCGGCTCTTATGGCTACACCTTC.